This paragraph reports one TCR beta chain. Its antigen remains unknown. This cohort consisted of healthy bone marrow donors. This sample is drawn from a study of cytomegalovirus exposure and HLA in healthy donors. Primers for the PCR totalled 60 Vbeta and 13 Jbeta. Only in-frame clones appear in the TCRdb table, and some are missing; sequencing was by immunoSEQ multiplex PCR. This sample has 100,000 to 150,000 clones, with roughly 78% found just once. CDR3 length: 14 residues. V lost 0 bases to trimming and J lost 2 bases, with 9 bases between them. From germline, CDR1 is SGHDT and CDR2 YYEEEE. General study points: TCR beta sequences reportedly predicted most subjects' HLA-A and HLA-B alleles accurately.

Input material: PBMCs. This chain connects TRBV5-6 to TRBJ2-7; D is undetermined. The clonotype was recovered from a man in his forties or fifties in good health and CMV-seronegative. In DNA form, the CDR3 reads TGTGCCAGCAGCTTGGGTAGTATTACCTACGAGCAGTACTTC. It is translated as CASSLGSITYEQYF.